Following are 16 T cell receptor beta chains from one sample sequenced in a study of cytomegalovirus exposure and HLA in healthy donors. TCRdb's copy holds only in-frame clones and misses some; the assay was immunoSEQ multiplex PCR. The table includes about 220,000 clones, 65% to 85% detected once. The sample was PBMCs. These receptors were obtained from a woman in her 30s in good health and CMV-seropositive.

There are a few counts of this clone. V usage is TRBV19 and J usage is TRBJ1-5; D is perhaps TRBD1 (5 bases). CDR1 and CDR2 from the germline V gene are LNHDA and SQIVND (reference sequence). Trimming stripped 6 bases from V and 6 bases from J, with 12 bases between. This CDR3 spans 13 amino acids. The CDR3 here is CASSPQAGQPQHF. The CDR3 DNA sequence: TGTGCCAGTAGCCCACAGGCGGGTCAGCCCCAGCATTTT.

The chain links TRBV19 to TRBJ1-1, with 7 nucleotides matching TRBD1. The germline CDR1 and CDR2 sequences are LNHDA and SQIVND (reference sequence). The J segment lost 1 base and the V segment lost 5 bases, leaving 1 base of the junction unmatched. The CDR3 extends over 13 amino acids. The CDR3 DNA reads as TGTGCCAGTAGTGGGACAGCGAACACTGAAGCTTTCTTT. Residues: CASSGTANTEAFF.

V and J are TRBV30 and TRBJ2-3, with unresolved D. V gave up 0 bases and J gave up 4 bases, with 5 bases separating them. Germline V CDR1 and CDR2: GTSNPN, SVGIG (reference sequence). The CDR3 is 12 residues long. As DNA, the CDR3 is TGTGCCTGGAGTGTAATCTCAGATACGCAGTATTTT. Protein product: CAWSVISDTQYF.

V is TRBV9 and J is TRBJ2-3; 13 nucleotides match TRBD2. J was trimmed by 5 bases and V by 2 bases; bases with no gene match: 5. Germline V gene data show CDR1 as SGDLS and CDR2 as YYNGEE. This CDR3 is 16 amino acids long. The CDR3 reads CASSVGLAGVGDTQYF. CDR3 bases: TGTGCCAGCAGCGTCGGACTAGCGGGAGTTGGAGATACGCAGTATTTT.

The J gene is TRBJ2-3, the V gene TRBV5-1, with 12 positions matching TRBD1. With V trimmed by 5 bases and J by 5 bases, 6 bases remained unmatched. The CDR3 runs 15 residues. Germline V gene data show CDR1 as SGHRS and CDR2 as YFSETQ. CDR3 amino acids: CASSSGTGGIDTQYF. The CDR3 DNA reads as TGCGCCAGCAGTTCCGGGACAGGGGGCATAGATACGCAGTATTTT. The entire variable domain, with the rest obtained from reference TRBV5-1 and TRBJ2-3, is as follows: KAGVTQTPRYLIKTRGQQVTLSCSPISGHRSVSWYQQTPGQGLQFLFEYFSETQRNKGNFPGRFSGRQFSNSRSEMNVSTLELGDSALYLCASSSGTGGIDTQYFGPGTRLTVL.

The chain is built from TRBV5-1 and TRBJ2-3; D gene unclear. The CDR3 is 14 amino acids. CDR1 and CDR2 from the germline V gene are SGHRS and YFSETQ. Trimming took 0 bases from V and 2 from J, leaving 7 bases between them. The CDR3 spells CASSLGSFTDTQYF. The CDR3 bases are TGCGCCAGCAGCTTGGGATCCTTCACAGATACGCAGTATTTT.

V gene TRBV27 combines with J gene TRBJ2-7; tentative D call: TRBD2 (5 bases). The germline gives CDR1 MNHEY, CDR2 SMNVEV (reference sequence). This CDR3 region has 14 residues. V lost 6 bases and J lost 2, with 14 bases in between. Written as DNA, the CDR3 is TGTGCCAGCAGGGGAATCAGCGGTACCTACGAGCAGTACTTC. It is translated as CASRGISGTYEQYF.

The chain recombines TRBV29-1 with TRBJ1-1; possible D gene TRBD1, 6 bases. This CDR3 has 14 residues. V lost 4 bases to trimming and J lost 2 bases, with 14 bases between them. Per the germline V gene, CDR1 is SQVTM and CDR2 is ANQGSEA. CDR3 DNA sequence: TGCAGCGTTGTACACAGGGTGGTAAACACTGAAGCTTTCTTT. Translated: CSVVHRVVNTEAFF.

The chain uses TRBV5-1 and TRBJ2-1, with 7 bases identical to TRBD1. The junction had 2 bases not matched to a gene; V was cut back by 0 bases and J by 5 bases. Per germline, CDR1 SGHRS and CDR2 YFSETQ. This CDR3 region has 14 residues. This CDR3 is CASSLGDRDNEQFF. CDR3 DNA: TGCGCCAGCAGCTTGGGCGACAGGGACAATGAGCAGTTCTTC.

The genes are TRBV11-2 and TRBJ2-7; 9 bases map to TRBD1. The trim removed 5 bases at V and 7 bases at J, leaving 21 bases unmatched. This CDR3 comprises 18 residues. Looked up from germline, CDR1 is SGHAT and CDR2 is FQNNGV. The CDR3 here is CASSRRRGTGPLLGEQYF. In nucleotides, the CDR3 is TGTGCCAGCAGCCGCAGAAGAGGGACAGGGCCATTACTGGGAGAGCAGTACTTC.

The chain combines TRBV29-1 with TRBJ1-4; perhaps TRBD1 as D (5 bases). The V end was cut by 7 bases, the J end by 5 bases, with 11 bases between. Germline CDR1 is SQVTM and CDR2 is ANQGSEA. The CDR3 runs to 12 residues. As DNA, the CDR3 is TGCAGCGCCAAGACAGAAAATGAAAAACTGTTTTTT. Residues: CSAKTENEKLFF.

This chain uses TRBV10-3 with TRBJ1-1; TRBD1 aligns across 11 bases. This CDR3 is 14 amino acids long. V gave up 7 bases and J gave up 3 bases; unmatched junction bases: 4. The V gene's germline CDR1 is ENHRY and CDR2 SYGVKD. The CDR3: CAITPGQGDTEAFF. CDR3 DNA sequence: TGTGCCATCACCCCGGGACAGGGGGACACTGAAGCTTTCTTT.

The CDR3 DNA reads as TGTGCCAGCAGCTTAGCGGGGGACTATGGCTACACCTTC. Translated: CASSLAGDYGYTF. This chain links TRBV7-9 with TRBJ1-2, with a tentative D call TRBD1 (5 bases). Germline V CDR1 and CDR2: SEHNR, FQNEAQ (reference sequence). Trimming removed 0 bases from V and 3 bases from J, with 5 bases in between. This CDR3 contains 13 residues.

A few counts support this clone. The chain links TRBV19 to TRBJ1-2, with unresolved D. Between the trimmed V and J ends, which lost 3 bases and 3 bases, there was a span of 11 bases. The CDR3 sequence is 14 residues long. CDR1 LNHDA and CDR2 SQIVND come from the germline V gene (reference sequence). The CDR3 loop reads CASSIGVSDYGYTF. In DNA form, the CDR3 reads TGTGCCAGTAGTATTGGGGTCAGCGACTATGGCTACACCTTC.

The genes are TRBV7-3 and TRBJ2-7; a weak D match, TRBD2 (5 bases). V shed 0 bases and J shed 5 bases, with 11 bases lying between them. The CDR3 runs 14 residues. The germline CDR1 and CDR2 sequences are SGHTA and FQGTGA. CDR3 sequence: CASSLTGDGDEQYF. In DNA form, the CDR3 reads TGTGCCAGCAGCTTAACCGGGGATGGCGACGAGCAGTACTTC.

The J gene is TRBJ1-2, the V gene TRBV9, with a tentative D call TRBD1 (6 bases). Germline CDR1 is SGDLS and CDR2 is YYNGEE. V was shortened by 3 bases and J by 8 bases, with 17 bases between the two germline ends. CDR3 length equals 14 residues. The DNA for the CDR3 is TGTGCCAGCAGCGCCTACCAGGGGCTGCGGGGCTACACCTTC. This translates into CASSAYQGLRGYTF.